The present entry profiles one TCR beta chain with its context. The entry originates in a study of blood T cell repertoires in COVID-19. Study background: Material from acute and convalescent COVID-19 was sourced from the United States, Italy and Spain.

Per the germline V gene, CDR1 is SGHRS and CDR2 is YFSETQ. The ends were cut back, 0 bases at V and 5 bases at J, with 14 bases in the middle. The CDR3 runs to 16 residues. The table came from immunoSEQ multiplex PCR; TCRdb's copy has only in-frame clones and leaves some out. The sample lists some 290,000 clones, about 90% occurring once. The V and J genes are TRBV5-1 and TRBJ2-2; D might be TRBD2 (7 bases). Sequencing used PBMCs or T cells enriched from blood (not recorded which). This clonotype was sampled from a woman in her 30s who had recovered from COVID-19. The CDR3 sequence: CASSLAWGGGTGELFF. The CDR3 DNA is TGCGCCAGCAGCTTGGCCTGGGGGGGCGGAACCGGGGAGCTGTTTTTT. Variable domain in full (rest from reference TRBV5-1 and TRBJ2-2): KAGVTQTPRYLIKTRGQQVTLSCSPISGHRSVSWYQQTPGQGLQFLFEYFSETQRNKGNFPGRFSGRQFSNSRSEMNVSTLELGDSALYLCASSLAWGGGTGELFFGEGSRLTVL.